This passage covers 3 T cell receptor beta chains from one sample sequenced in a study of neurological immune-mediated disorders. Time point indicated: longitudinal time-point 2. MiXCR was run by TCRdb on the 5' RACE reads, yielding one entry per CDR3 protein. The data hold about 90,000 distinct CDR3 sequences, with 13% observed a single time. Material: PBMCs. These receptors were collected from a female donor with HTLV-1-associated myelopathy (HAM/TSP).

The V gene is TRBV6-6, the J gene TRBJ1-1; possibly TRBD1 for D (5 bases). Trimming pared 2 bases from V and 3 bases from J, leaving 10 bases between. The CDR3 length is 14 residues. Germline V gene sequence: CDR1 MNHNY, CDR2 SVGAGI (reference sequence). The CDR3 reads CASSYGGTDTEAFF. CDR3 nucleotides: TGTGCCAGCAGTTACGGAGGGACGGACACTGAAGCTTTCTTT.

Concerning this clonotype: Possible read error: a much larger clone is one base away. The chain uses TRBV27 and TRBJ2-2; 11 bases agree with TRBD1. The CDR3 is made up of 16 amino acids. Germline CDR1 is MNHEY and CDR2 is SMNVEV (reference sequence). CDR3 nucleotides: TGTGCCAGCAGTCGACGGACAGGGGGCCCCACCGGGGAGGTGTTTTTT. Residues: CASSRRTGGPTGEVFF.

At least ten counts were recorded for this clonotype. The chain couples TRBV20-1 to TRBJ1-6, with D possibly matching TRBD1 (5 bases). The CDR3 has 17 amino acids. Trimming took off 3 bases at V and 9 bases at J, with 24 bases between the two ends. In germline, CDR1 is DFQATT, CDR2 SNEGSKA (reference sequence). CDR3 coding DNA: TGCAGTGCTAGTGGAGATATCTACTGGGGCGCTGGTTCACCCCTCCACTTT. The encoded protein is CSASGDIYWGAGSPLHF.